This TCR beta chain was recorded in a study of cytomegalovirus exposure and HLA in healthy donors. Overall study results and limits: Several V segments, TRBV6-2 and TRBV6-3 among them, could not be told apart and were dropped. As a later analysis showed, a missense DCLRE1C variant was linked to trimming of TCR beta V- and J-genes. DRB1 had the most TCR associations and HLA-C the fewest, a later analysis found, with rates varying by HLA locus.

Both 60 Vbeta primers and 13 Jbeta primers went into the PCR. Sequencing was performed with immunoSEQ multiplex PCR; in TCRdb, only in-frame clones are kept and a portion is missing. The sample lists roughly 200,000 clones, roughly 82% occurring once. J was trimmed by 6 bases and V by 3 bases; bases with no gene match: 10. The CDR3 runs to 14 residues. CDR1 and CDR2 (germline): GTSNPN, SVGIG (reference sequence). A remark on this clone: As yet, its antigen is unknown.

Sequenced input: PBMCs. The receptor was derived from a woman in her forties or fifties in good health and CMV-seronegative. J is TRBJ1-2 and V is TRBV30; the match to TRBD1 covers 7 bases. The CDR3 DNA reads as TGTGCCTGGAGCGGGACAGCTACAACTCATGGCTACACCTTC. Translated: CAWSGTATTHGYTF.